Listed here are 32 T cell receptor beta chains from one sample, sequenced in a study of vaccination and CD4 T cells after COVID-19. Sample treatment: roughly 10-day PBMC culture with coronavirus spike peptide pools or control peptides (ViraFEST assay). These receptors lack a known antigen. Sequence data for DNA of cultured CD4+ T cells were generated by the Oncomine TCR Beta short-read assay. TCRdb independently ran MiXCR on the PCR reads; one entry per CDR3 protein. The table has about 15,000 distinct CDR3 sequences, approximately 40% seen once. What was sequenced was cultured CD4+ T cells from blood. The receptor source for this set is a human donor with COVID-19.

This chain connects TRBV2 to TRBJ2-3, with 7 bases matching TRBD1. CDR3 length equals 15 residues. With V trimmed by 1 base and J by 3 bases, 4 bases remained unmatched. Germline assignment: CDR1 SNHLY and CDR2 FYNNEI. This CDR3 is CASSEDRGQTDTQYF. The CDR3 nucleotides are TGTGCCAGCAGTGAAGATAGGGGGCAGACAGATACGCAGTATTTT.

This chain uses TRBV20-1 with TRBJ2-3; 8 bases agree with TRBD2. Losses at the gene ends were 5 bases for V and 2 bases for J; bases not matched to a gene: 6. This CDR3 comprises 14 residues. From germline, CDR1 is DFQATT and CDR2 SNEGSKA (reference sequence). Here the CDR3 reads CSAHRGGATDTQYF. In nucleotides, the CDR3 is TGCAGTGCTCATCGGGGGGGGGCCACAGATACGCAGTATTTT.

CDR3 in amino acids: CASTLNRNQPQHF. The CDR3 nucleotides are TGTGCCAGCACCTTAAATCGCAATCAGCCCCAGCATTTT. This rearrangement joins TRBV12-3 or TRBV12-4 to TRBJ1-5; D is unclear. CDR3 size: 13 residues. Trimming removed 7 bases at V and 2 bases at J, with 9 bases between.

This chain connects TRBV11-2 to TRBJ2-2; D not certain. Germline V lookup: CDR1 SGHAT, CDR2 FQNNGV. This CDR3 is 13 amino acids long. Trimming removed 5 bases from V and 2 bases from J, with 6 bases in between. The DNA for the CDR3 is TGTGCCAGCAGCCGCTCAAACACCGGGGAGCTGTTTTTT. Translated: CASSRSNTGELFF.

The chain carries TRBV24-1 and TRBJ2-1; perhaps TRBD2 as D (5 bases). The V end lost 3 bases, the J end lost 6 bases, and 8 bases lay between the germline ends. The V gene's germline CDR1 is KGHDR and CDR2 SFDVKD. The CDR3 consists of 13 residues. CDR3 nucleotides: TGTGCCACCAGTGATCGCGGGCGCAATGAGCAGTTCTTC. Translated, it gives CATSDRGRNEQFF.

The J gene is TRBJ1-2, the V gene TRBV2, with 7 bases fitting TRBD1. Germline V lookup: CDR1 SNHLY, CDR2 FYNNEI. The length of the CDR3 is 15 residues. The J segment lost 7 bases and the V segment lost 3 bases, leaving 11 bases of the junction unmatched. The CDR3: CASSDRDRGSRGYTF. CDR3 DNA: TGTGCCAGCAGTGACCGGGACAGAGGATCTCGTGGCTACACCTTC.

The chain has TRBV19 and TRBJ1-6; 7 nucleotides align to TRBD1. The V segment lost 8 bases and the J segment 5 bases; nucleotides outside the gene matches: 9. The CDR3 extends over 15 amino acids. Germline V gives CDR1 LNHDA, CDR2 SQIVND (reference sequence). CDR3 protein: CASAGRDSNNSPLHF. Written as DNA, the CDR3 is TGTGCCAGTGCCGGCCGGGACAGCAATAATTCACCCCTCCACTTT.

The chain uses TRBV19 and TRBJ1-1; D gene ambiguous. Germline assignment: CDR1 LNHDA and CDR2 SQIVND (reference sequence). Trimming stripped 5 bases from V and 2 bases from J, with 9 bases between. This CDR3 is built from 13 residues. The CDR3 coding sequence is TGTGCCAGTAGTGAGTTGGTCAACACTGAAGCTTTCTTT. It translates to CASSELVNTEAFF.

This chain connects TRBV10-3 to TRBJ2-7; TRBD1 matches 11 bases. The DNA end lines up better with TRBJ2-5; the J call may be wrong. This CDR3 is 14 amino acids long. CDR1 and CDR2 from the germline V gene are ENHRY and SYGVKD. CDR3 amino acids: CAISAGQGGETQYF. DNA for the CDR3: TGTGCCATCAGTGCGGGACAGGGGGGCGAGACCCAGTACTTC.

V and J are TRBV5-1 and TRBJ2-1; D may match TRBD1 or TRBD2 (6 bases each). V was shortened by 4 bases and J by 0 bases, with 11 bases between the two germline ends. The CDR3 contains 15 residues. Germline values: CDR1 SGHRS, CDR2 YFSETQ. The CDR3 here is CASSDGGRSYNEQFF. DNA of the CDR3: TGCGCCAGCAGCGACGGGGGCCGCTCCTACAATGAGCAGTTCTTC.

This clonotype was observed a handful of times. J is TRBJ2-2 and V is TRBV24-1; D is undetermined. This CDR3 is 13 amino acids long. Germline values: CDR1 KGHDR, CDR2 SFDVKD. The V and J ends lost 7 bases and 4 bases respectively, with 9 bases between them. Here the CDR3 reads CATRAAITGELFF. In nucleotides, the CDR3 is TGTGCCACCAGGGCAGCCATCACCGGGGAGCTGTTTTTT.

The gene calls are TRBV24-1 and TRBJ1-5, with D perhaps TRBD1 (6 bases). The CDR3 consists of 13 residues. Per germline, CDR1 KGHDR and CDR2 SFDVKD. Between the trimmed V and J ends, which lost 3 bases and 6 bases, there was a span of 8 bases. CDR3 DNA sequence: TGTGCCACCAGTGATCAGGGGTTTCAGCCCCAGCATTTT. Translation gives CATSDQGFQPQHF.

The chain recombines TRBV5-1 with TRBJ1-6, with D unresolved. This CDR3 contains 16 residues. V was trimmed by 0 bases and J by 6 bases, leaving 13 bases between them. The germline V gene encodes CDR1 SGHRS and CDR2 YFSETQ. CDR3 sequence reads: CASSLEPAGLNSPLHF. CDR3 nucleotide sequence: TGCGCCAGCAGCTTGGAACCCGCAGGACTTAATTCACCCCTCCACTTT.

This clonotype turned up a few times. This chain connects TRBV19 to TRBJ2-7; 7 bases match TRBD1. The germline V gene has CDR1 LNHDA and CDR2 SQIVND (reference sequence). This CDR3 has 14 amino acids. V lost 5 bases to trimming and J lost 2 bases; unmatched junction nucleotides: 6. CDR3 residues: CASSPSGTAYEQYF. The CDR3 coding sequence is TGTGCCAGTAGTCCCTCCGGGACAGCCTACGAGCAGTACTTC.

This chain links TRBV20-1 with TRBJ1-5, with unresolved D. Germline values: CDR1 DFQATT, CDR2 SNEGSKA (reference sequence). With 4 bases removed from V and 5 bases from J, the gap between germline ends came to 12 bases. This CDR3 region has 13 residues. This chain's CDR3 is CSATTAFDQPQHF. The DNA for the CDR3 is TGCAGTGCTACCACAGCCTTTGATCAGCCCCAGCATTTT.

The rearrangement joins TRBV7-2 to TRBJ1-5, with D possibly TRBD1 on 5 matching bases. V lost 2 bases and J lost 2, with 10 bases in between. Looked up from germline, CDR1 is SGHTA and CDR2 is FQGNSA. The CDR3 is 15 residues long. This chain's CDR3 is CASSLTARGNQPQHF. Here the CDR3 DNA reads TGTGCCAGCAGCTTAACGGCCAGGGGCAATCAGCCCCAGCATTTT.

DNA of the CDR3: TGTGCCAGCAGTTATAGTTCGGGGGGGTTCCAAGAGACCCAGTACTTC. Amino acid sequence: CASSYSSGGFQETQYF. The chain joins TRBV6-5 to TRBJ2-5; 8 positions match TRBD2. Unmatched junction bases numbered 7, after V lost 3 bases and J lost 1 base. The germline CDR1 and CDR2 sequences are MNHEY and SVGAGI. The CDR3 has 16 residues.

The rearrangement uses TRBV5-1 and TRBJ2-3, with a possible D match to TRBD1 (6 bases). This CDR3 contains 14 residues. Germline V gene lookup returns CDR1 SGHRS and CDR2 YFSETQ. The V end was cut by 0 bases, the J end by 3 bases, with 8 bases between. The chain's CDR3 is CASSLGQETDTQYF. The CDR3 nucleotides read TGCGCCAGCAGCTTGGGACAGGAAACAGATACGCAGTATTTT.

The chain carries TRBV7-2 and TRBJ1-5; no clear D gene. The germline V gene encodes CDR1 SGHTA and CDR2 FQGNSA. CDR3 size: 13 residues. With 2 bases removed from V and 4 bases from J, the gap between germline ends came to 6 bases. The CDR3 here is CASSLWINQPQHF. Written as DNA, the CDR3 is TGTGCCAGCAGCTTATGGATAAATCAGCCCCAGCATTTT.

J is TRBJ1-1 and V is TRBV28, with 9 bases aligning to TRBD1. CDR3 length: 15 residues. V shed 6 bases, J shed 0 bases, and the junction held 5 bases outside the gene matches. Germline V gene data show CDR1 as MDHEN and CDR2 as SYDVKM. CDR3 amino acids: CASSLGQGLNTEAFF. As DNA, the CDR3 is TGTGCCAGCAGCCTGGGACAGGGTTTGAACACTGAAGCTTTCTTT.

Note on this clonotype: The junction and the germline gene differ at one end; a read error may be behind it. The gene calls are TRBV7-7 and TRBJ2-5; TRBD1 is a possible D gene (5 bases). This CDR3 is 15 amino acids long. The germline V gene encodes CDR1 SSHAT and CDR2 FNYEAQ (reference sequence). The DNA of the CDR3 is TGTGCTAGCAGCTTAGATGGGGCAGGCTCCGAGACCCAGTACTTC. Translated: CASSLDGAGSETQYF.

This clonotype was seen a few times. V usage is TRBV7-2 and J usage is TRBJ2-2, with unresolved D. Trimming removed 2 bases from V and 4 bases from J, with 11 bases in between. This CDR3 is built from 15 residues. Germline lookup yields CDR1 SGHTA and CDR2 FQGNSA. This CDR3 is CASSLRRLTTGELFF. CDR3 bases: TGTGCCAGCAGCTTACGTCGGCTAACCACCGGGGAGCTGTTTTTT. The variable domain in full, with the rest retrieved from reference TRBV7-2 and TRBJ2-2, is GAGVSQSPSNKVTEKGKDVELRCDPISGHTALYWYRQSLGQGLEFLIYFQGNSAPDKSGLPSDRFSAERTGGSVSTLTIQRTQQEDSAVYLCASSLRRLTTGELFFGEGSRLTVL.

V and J are TRBV7-9 and TRBJ2-2; 8 bases agree with TRBD2. The CDR3 extends over 15 amino acids. Losses at the gene ends were 5 bases for V and 3 bases for J; bases not matched to a gene: 5. CDR1 SEHNR and CDR2 FQNEAQ come from the germline V gene (reference sequence). CDR3 nucleotide sequence: TGTGCCAGCAGCCACGGGCGGGGGGACACCGGGGAGCTGTTTTTT. It codes for CASSHGRGDTGELFF.

J is TRBJ2-4 and V is TRBV20-1, with 7 bases lining up with TRBD1. Germline V gene lookup returns CDR1 DFQATT and CDR2 SNEGSKA (reference sequence). The CDR3 runs 14 residues. V lost 4 bases, J lost 2 bases, and 5 bases stayed unmatched. In DNA, the CDR3 is TGCAGTGCTAACAATAGGGGGCCCAAAAACATTCAGTACTTC. Protein: CSANNRGPKNIQYF.

A remark on this clonotype: The junction departs from germline at one end; a sequencing error may be responsible. The chain carries TRBV9 and TRBJ1-2; the match to TRBD1 covers 11 bases. The germline V gene has CDR1 SGDLS and CDR2 YYNGEE. The CDR3 extends over 14 amino acids. The CDR3 DNA is TGTACCAGCAGCGTAGGACAGGGGGCAGATGGCTACACCTTC. Its protein is CTSSVGQGADGYTF.

This sequence joins TRBV6-1 and TRBJ2-1; D may be TRBD1 or TRBD2 (7 bases each). V was trimmed by 6 bases and J by 9 bases, leaving 15 bases between them. There are 13 residues in the CDR3. Germline V gene lookup returns CDR1 MNHNS and CDR2 SASEGT. CDR3 amino acids: CASRGTAGFEQFF. The DNA of the CDR3 is TGTGCCAGCAGGGGGACAGCGGGGTTTGAGCAGTTCTTC.

The J gene is TRBJ1-6, the V gene TRBV20-1, with 7 bases aligning to TRBD1. V dropped 5 bases and J dropped 9; count of bases not matched to a gene: 7. Germline assignment: CDR1 DFQATT and CDR2 SNEGSKA (reference sequence). The length of the CDR3 is 13 residues. In nucleotides, the CDR3 is TGCAGTGCTGTTGAGGGGGCGCCTTCACCCCTCCACTTT. Translating gives CSAVEGAPSPLHF.

The rearrangement uses TRBV29-1 and TRBJ2-1, with 8 bases lining up with TRBD2. The CDR3 length is 14 residues. Germline lookup yields CDR1 SQVTM and CDR2 ANQGSEA. V was clipped by 4 bases and J by 6 bases; unmatched bases: 8. The CDR3: CSVGGSSGLNEQFF. Here the CDR3 DNA reads TGCAGCGTTGGGGGTTCTAGCGGGCTCAATGAGCAGTTCTTC.

The chain has TRBV2 and TRBJ2-1; D gene uncertain. The germline V and J ends were trimmed by 1 base and 3 bases, with 10 bases remaining between them. Germline CDR1 is SNHLY and CDR2 is FYNNEI. This CDR3 region has 15 residues. The DNA for the CDR3 is TGTGCCAGCAGTGAAGGGGTTCTTAACTACAATGAGCAGTTCTTC. It specifies CASSEGVLNYNEQFF.

The chain carries TRBV7-2 and TRBJ1-1; 8 bases are a match to TRBD1. V dropped 4 bases and J dropped 10; count of bases not matched to a gene: 8. The CDR3 sequence is 13 residues long. The germline gives CDR1 SGHTA, CDR2 FQGNSA. The CDR3 coding sequence is TGTGCCAGCAGCTCTGGACAGGGACGAGCAGCTTTCTTT. Its protein product is CASSSGQGRAAFF.

The gene calls are TRBV5-1 and TRBJ1-4; D possibly corresponds to TRBD1 (5 bases). Germline V lookup: CDR1 SGHRS, CDR2 YFSETQ. The CDR3 consists of 14 residues. Trimming took off 2 bases at V and 7 bases at J, with 12 bases between the two ends. CDR3 loop: CASSLGVNGEKLFF. The CDR3 nucleotides read TGCGCCAGCAGCTTAGGGGTTAACGGTGAAAAACTGTTTTTT. The full variable domain, with the rest looked up from reference TRBV5-1 and TRBJ1-4, is KAGVTQTPRYLIKTRGQQVTLSCSPISGHRSVSWYQQTPGQGLQFLFEYFSETQRNKGNFPGRFSGRQFSNSRSEMNVSTLELGDSALYLCASSLGVNGEKLFFGSGTQLSVL.

This clonotype was found a few times. The V gene is TRBV12-3 or TRBV12-4, the J gene TRBJ1-6; D is possibly TRBD1 (6 bases). CDR3 length: 14 residues. V lost 5 bases to trimming and J lost 5 bases, with 10 bases between them. Written as DNA, the CDR3 is TGTGCCAGCAGTGGACAGCCGAATAATTCACCCCTCCACTTT. It encodes CASSGQPNNSPLHF.